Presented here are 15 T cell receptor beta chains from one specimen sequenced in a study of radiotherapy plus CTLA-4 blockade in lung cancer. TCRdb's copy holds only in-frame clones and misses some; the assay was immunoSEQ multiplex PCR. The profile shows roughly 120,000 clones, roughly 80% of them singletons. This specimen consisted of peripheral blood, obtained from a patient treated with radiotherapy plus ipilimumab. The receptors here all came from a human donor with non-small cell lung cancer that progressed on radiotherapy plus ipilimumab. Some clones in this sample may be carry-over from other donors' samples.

CDR3 sequence (DNA): TGCGCCAGCAGCTTGCGGGGGATGAGCTCCTACAATGAGCAGTTCTTC. Translated: CASSLRGMSSYNEQFF. The rearrangement links TRBV5-1 to TRBJ2-1; possibly TRBD2 for D (6 bases). Germline V lookup: CDR1 SGHRS, CDR2 YFSETQ. Trimming removed 1 base from V and 0 bases from J, with 11 bases in between. This CDR3 spans 16 amino acids. Based on the CDR3 plus reference TRBV5-1 and TRBJ2-1, the full variable domain is KAGVTQTPRYLIKTRGQQVTLSCSPISGHRSVSWYQQTPGQGLQFLFEYFSETQRNKGNFPGRFSGRQFSNSRSEMNVSTLELGDSALYLCASSLRGMSSYNEQFFGPGTRLTVL.

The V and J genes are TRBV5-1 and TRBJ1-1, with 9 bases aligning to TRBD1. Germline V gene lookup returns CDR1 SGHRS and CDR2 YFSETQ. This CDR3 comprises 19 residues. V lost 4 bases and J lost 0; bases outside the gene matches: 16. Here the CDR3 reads CASSVIAGQGSGMNTEAFF. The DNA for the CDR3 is TGCGCCAGCAGCGTAATAGCGGGACAGGGCTCCGGAATGAACACTGAAGCTTTCTTT.

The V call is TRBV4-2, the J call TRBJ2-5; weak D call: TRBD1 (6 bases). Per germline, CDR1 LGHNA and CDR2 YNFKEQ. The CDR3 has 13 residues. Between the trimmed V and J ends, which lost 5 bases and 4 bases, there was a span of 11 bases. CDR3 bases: TGTGCCAGCAGCTATGGGGGCCTAGAGACCCAGTACTTC. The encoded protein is CASSYGGLETQYF.

The CDR3 nucleotides are TGTGCCAGTAGTATTTGGGGGGATACCGGGGAGCTGTTTTTT. It is translated as CASSIWGDTGELFF. The genes are TRBV19 and TRBJ2-2; the D gene is possibly TRBD2 (6 bases). Germline loops: CDR1 LNHDA, CDR2 SQIVND (reference sequence). The CDR3 length is 14 residues. The V and J ends lost 3 bases and 5 bases respectively, with 10 bases between them.

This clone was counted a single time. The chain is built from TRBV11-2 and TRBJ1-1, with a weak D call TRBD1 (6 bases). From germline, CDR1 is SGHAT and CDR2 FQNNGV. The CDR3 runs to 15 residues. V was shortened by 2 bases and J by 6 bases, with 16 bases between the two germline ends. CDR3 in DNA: TGTGCCAGCAGCTTAAATGCAGGGGTTGGCGCTGAAGCTTTCTTT. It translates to CASSLNAGVGAEAFF.

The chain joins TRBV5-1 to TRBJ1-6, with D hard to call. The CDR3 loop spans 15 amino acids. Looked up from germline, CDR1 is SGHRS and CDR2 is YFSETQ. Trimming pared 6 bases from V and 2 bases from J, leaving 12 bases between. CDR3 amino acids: CASTPVGTYNSPLHF. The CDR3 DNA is TGCGCCAGCACCCCGGTCGGGACCTATAATTCACCCCTCCACTTT.

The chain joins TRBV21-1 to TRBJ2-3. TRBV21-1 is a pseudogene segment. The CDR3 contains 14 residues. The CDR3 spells CASSKVGFENTQYF. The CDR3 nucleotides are TGTGCCAGCAGCAAGGTGGGGTTCGAAAATACGCAGTATTTT.

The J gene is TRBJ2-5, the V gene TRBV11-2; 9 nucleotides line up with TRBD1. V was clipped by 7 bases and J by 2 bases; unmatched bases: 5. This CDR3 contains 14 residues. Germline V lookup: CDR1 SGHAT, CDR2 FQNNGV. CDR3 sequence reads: CASTVDRGQETQYF. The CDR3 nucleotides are TGTGCCAGCACCGTTGACAGGGGGCAAGAGACCCAGTACTTC.

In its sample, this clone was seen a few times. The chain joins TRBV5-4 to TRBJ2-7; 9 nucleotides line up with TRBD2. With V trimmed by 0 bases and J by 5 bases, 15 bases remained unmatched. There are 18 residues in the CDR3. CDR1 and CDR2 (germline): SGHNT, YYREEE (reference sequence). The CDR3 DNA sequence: TGTGCCAGCAGCTTGGGGTCATATAGCGGGGGCCTCAGAGACGAGCAGTACTTC. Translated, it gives CASSLGSYSGGLRDEQYF. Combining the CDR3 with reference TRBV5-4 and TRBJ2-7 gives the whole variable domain ETGVTQSPTHLIKTRGQQVTLRCSSQSGHNTVSWYQQALGQGPQFIFQYYREEENGRGNFPPRFSGLQFPNYSSELNVNALELDDSALYLCASSLGSYSGGLRDEQYFGPGTRLTVT.

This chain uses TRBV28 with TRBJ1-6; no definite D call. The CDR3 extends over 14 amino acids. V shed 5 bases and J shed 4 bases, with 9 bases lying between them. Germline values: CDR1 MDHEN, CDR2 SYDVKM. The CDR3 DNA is TGTGCCAGCAGTCGGGGAGGGTATAATTCACCCCTCCACTTT. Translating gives CASSRGGYNSPLHF.

CDR3 protein: CASSEAWGPLNTGELFF. In DNA, the CDR3 is TGTGCCAGCAGTGAAGCTTGGGGTCCTTTGAACACCGGGGAGCTGTTTTTT. The genes are TRBV6-1 and TRBJ2-2; D is ambiguous. Germline assignment: CDR1 MNHNS and CDR2 SASEGT. CDR3 size: 17 residues. V lost 0 bases to trimming and J lost 1 base, with 12 bases between them.

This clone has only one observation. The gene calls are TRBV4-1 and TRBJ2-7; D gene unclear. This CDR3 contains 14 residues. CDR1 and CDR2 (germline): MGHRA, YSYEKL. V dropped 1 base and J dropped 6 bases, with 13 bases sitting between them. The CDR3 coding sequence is TGCGCCAGCAGCCAAGGCCACGGTAGGGCCGAGCAGTACTTC. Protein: CASSQGHGRAEQYF.

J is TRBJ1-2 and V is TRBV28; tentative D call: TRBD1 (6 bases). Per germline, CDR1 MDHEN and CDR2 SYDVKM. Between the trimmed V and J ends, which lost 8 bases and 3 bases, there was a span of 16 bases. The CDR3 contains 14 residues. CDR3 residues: CASGPGQRDYGYTF. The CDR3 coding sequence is TGTGCCAGCGGGCCCGGACAGAGGGACTATGGCTACACCTTC.

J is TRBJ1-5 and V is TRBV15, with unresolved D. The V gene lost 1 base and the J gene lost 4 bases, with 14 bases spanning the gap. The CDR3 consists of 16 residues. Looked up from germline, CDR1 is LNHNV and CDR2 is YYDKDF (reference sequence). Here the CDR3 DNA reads TGTGCCACCAGCAGAGCCCTGAGGATGGGGAATCAGCCCCAGCATTTT. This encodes CATSRALRMGNQPQHF.

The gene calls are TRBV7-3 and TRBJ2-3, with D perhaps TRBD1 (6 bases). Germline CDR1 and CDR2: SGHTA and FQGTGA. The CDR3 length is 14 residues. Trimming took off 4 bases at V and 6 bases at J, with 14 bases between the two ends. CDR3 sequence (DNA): TGTGCCAGCAGCTCGCAGGGGTCTAGGGATACGCAGTATTTT. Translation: CASSSQGSRDTQYF.